The clone carrying this T cell receptor beta chain came up once. This sample is drawn from a study of blood T cell repertoires in COVID-19. V gave up 0 bases and J gave up 0 bases; unmatched junction bases: 3. Germline V gene data show CDR1 as MGHRA and CDR2 as YSYEKL. The CDR3 runs to 16 residues. TCRdb keeps only in-frame clones here, not all; method: immunoSEQ multiplex PCR. The sample holds fewer than 350,000 clones, approximately 90% seen once. The sequence derives from a man aged 35 to 55 with acute or convalescent COVID-19. The chain is built from TRBV4-1 and TRBJ1-2; 8 nucleotides agree with TRBD1. Sequenced input: peripheral blood. CDR3 nucleotides: TGCGCCAGCAGCCAAGATGACAGGGGCCCTAACTATGGCTACACCTTC. Encoded protein: CASSQDDRGPNYGYTF.